This T cell receptor (beta chain) was documented in a study of cytomegalovirus exposure and HLA in healthy donors. Clones were read by immunoSEQ multiplex PCR, and TCRdb kept only the in-frame ones, dropping some. This sample has about 310,000 clones, with over 75% found just once. CDR1 is SGHRS, CDR2 YFSETQ, per germline. Trimming took off 2 bases at V and 4 bases at J, with 13 bases between the two ends. The CDR3 sequence is 15 residues long. The chain carries TRBV5-1 and TRBJ2-1, with D tentatively TRBD2 (7 bases). The specimen was PBMCs. This TCR came from a man aged 30 to 39 in good health and CMV-seronegative. The CDR3 DNA sequence: TGCGCCAGCAGCTTCCCGGGGGGCTCGTACAATGAGCAGTTCTTC. Its protein product is CASSFPGGSYNEQFF. Drawing the rest from reference TRBV5-1 and TRBJ2-1, the complete variable domain is KAGVTQTPRYLIKTRGQQVTLSCSPISGHRSVSWYQQTPGQGLQFLFEYFSETQRNKGNFPGRFSGRQFSNSRSEMNVSTLELGDSALYLCASSFPGGSYNEQFFGPGTRLTVL.